The rows below give T cell receptor beta chains drawn from one sample of a study of shared clonotypes between healthy human individuals. Method: immunoSEQ multiplex PCR; TCRdb's copy keeps in-frame clones and lacks some. The sample lists millions of clones, roughly 94% seen once, with more than 0.1% in the top ten. The sample was naive CD4+ T cells sorted from blood. The source of these receptors is a man aged 18-30 years in good health. CDR3s include the opening cysteine and the closing phenylalanine or tryptophan. Fields, in order: clone size, V gene, J gene, D gene, CDR3 length, CDR3 DNA, CDR3 protein. The D gene is left open where the match is weak. A clone size is listed for some rows: how often the clone was seen (once, few, many), or a class if it is expanded.

.	TRBV19	TRBJ1-5	TRBD1	13	TGTGCCAGTACCCGACAGGGGGGTCAGCCCCAGCATTTT	CASTRQGGQPQHF
.	TRBV5-1	TRBJ2-7	TRBD1	15	TGCGCCAGCATGGAGGACAGGGCCAATCCCTACGAGCAGTACTTC	CASMEDRANPYEQYF
.	TRBV30	TRBJ2-7	.	13	TGTGCCCCGGCCGGGCAGACTACCTACGAGCAGTACTTC	CAPAGQTTYEQYF
.	TRBV19	TRBJ2-3	.	12	TGTGCCAGTAGTCAGAAAGCAGGTACGCAGTATTTT	CASSQKAGTQYF
.	TRBV18	TRBJ2-1	.	16	TGTGCCAGCTCACTGACGGCGGGTTACGGTATAAATGAGCAGTTCTTC	CASSLTAGYGINEQFF
.	TRBV30	TRBJ1-5	TRBD1	16	TGTGCCTGGACAAGCCTTTGGGGAGGGGGCAGCCAGCCCCAGCATTTT	CAWTSLWGGGSQPQHF
.	TRBV6-5	TRBJ1-5	.	14	TGTGCCAGCAGTCGAACAGGGAGCAATCAGCCCCAGCATTTT	CASSRTGSNQPQHF
.	TRBV30	TRBJ1-6	.	13	TGTGCCTGGAGAGGGTGGGTAAATTCACCCCTCCACTTT	CAWRGWVNSPLHF
.	TRBV6-5	TRBJ2-7	TRBD2	15	TGTGCCAGCAGTTTAGAGGGCGGGGGGTCTTACGAGCAGTACTTC	CASSLEGGGSYEQYF
.	TRBV5-4	TRBJ1-3	.	14	TGTGCCAGCAGCTTGGCCGGGGTTGGAAACACCATATATTTT	CASSLAGVGNTIYF
.	TRBV28	TRBJ1-2	.	16	TGTGCCAGCAGTTCGATCAGGGGTAAGGCTAACTATGGCTACACCTTC	CASSSIRGKANYGYTF
.	TRBV6-5	TRBJ2-7	.	14	TGTGCCAGCAGACCCGGGACGGGACGTTACGAGCAGTACTTC	CASRPGTGRYEQYF
.	TRBV2	TRBJ2-7	.	14	TGTGCCAGCGAGGAGGACATCGGTTTGGGGGAGCAGTACTTC	CASEEDIGLGEQYF
.	TRBV7-2	TRBJ2-3	.	12	TGTGCCAGCAGCTTTCAGGGAGATACGCAGTATTTT	CASSFQGDTQYF
.	TRBV18	TRBJ2-1	TRBD2	14	TGTGCCAGCTCTACGCTAGCGGGGGGTAATGAGCAGTTCTTC	CASSTLAGGNEQFF
once	TRBV11-3	TRBJ2-1	TRBD2	18	TGTGCCAGCAGCCCGGGACTAGCGGGAGAGATCTCCTACAATGAGCAGTTCTTC	CASSPGLAGEISYNEQFF
.	TRBV2	TRBJ2-5	TRBD1	12	TGTGCCAGCAGTACACAGGGGGGGACCCAGTACTTC	CASSTQGGTQYF
.	TRBV5-1	TRBJ2-7	.	16	TGCGCCAGCAGCTCGCCGGGACAGACTAGCTCCTACGAGCAGTACTTC	CASSSPGQTSSYEQYF
.	TRBV2	TRBJ1-1	.	14	TGTGCCAGCAGTGAACAGGGGCTAGGTTCTGAAGCTTTCTTT	CASSEQGLGSEAFF
.	TRBV10-3	TRBJ2-3	TRBD1	17	TGTGCCATCAAGAAGGGGACAGGGGATGGGAGCACAGATACGCAGTATTTT	CAIKKGTGDGSTDTQYF
.	TRBV19	TRBJ2-4	.	15	TGTGCCAGTAGTCCGTCCGTACTAGCCAAAAACATTCAGTACTTC	CASSPSVLAKNIQYF
once	TRBV25-1	TRBJ2-1	.	16	TGTGCCAGCGGAGTTGGGGTGTGGGGCTCCTACAATGAGCAGTTCTTC	CASGVGVWGSYNEQFF
.	TRBV19	TRBJ2-2	.	14	TGTGTCAGTAGTTGGGTTTACAACACCGGGGAGCTGTTTTTT	CVSSWVYNTGELFF
.	TRBV6-6	TRBJ2-1	.	13	TGTGCCAGCAGTTACTCGACAGGAACCTTCCAGTTCTTC	CASSYSTGTFQFF
once	TRBV4-1	TRBJ1-1	.	15	TGCGCCAGCAGCCCTCAGGAGGGGTCGAACACTGAAGCTTTCTTT	CASSPQEGSNTEAFF
.	TRBV28	TRBJ1-4	TRBD1	17	TGTGCCAGCAGTTTCCCGACGATGACAGGGTCGGTTGAAAAACTGTTTTTT	CASSFPTMTGSVEKLFF
.	TRBV5-6	TRBJ2-5	TRBD2	15	TGTGCCAGCAGCTTTGGGTCTAGCGGGAAGGAGACCCAGTACTTC	CASSFGSSGKETQYF
.	TRBV28	TRBJ1-2	.	13	TGTGCCAGCAGTCGAAAGACCATAAGTGGCTACACCTTC	CASSRKTISGYTF
.	TRBV5-1	TRBJ2-5	.	14	TGCGCCAGCACCTTCGGTCAGGGTGAAAAGACCCAGTACTTC	CASTFGQGEKTQYF
.	TRBV11-3	TRBJ2-7	TRBD1	13	TGTGCCAGCAGCCCCACAGGGGGCTACGAGCAGTACTTC	CASSPTGGYEQYF
.	TRBV6-5	TRBJ1-5	.	15	TGTGCCAGCAGTCCGATAGGACTCAGCAATCAGCCCCAGCATTTT	CASSPIGLSNQPQHF
.	TRBV27	TRBJ1-6	.	12	TGTGCCAGCGGGATACTTAATTCACCCCTCCACTTT	CASGILNSPLHF